These 31 T cell receptor beta chains share one sample of origin, sequenced in a study of T cell responses to AZD1222 COVID-19 vaccine. The assay was immunoSEQ multiplex PCR, and TCRdb's table has in-frame clones only and misses some. The data hold tens of thousands of clones, with around 85% observed a single time. Sequencing was performed on peripheral blood, taken 28 days after the second AZD1222 dose. These receptors originate from an adult who received the AZD1222 COVID-19 vaccine.

This chain links TRBV10-3 with TRBJ2-7; 9 positions match TRBD1. CDR1 is ENHRY, CDR2 SYGVKD, per germline. V dropped 6 bases and J dropped 3; count of bases not matched to a gene: 3. CDR3 length equals 13 residues. The CDR3 protein is CAIRRTGDYEQYF. In DNA, the CDR3 is TGTGCCATCAGAAGGACAGGGGACTACGAGCAGTACTTC.

This clone was found once. This sequence joins TRBV4-2 and TRBJ2-6, with TRBD1 as a possible D gene (5 bases). The germline gives CDR1 LGHNA, CDR2 YNFKEQ. Trimming removed 0 bases at V and 1 base at J, with 10 bases between. The length of the CDR3 is 17 residues. The CDR3 sequence is CASSQEGRFSGANVLTF. CDR3 DNA sequence: TGTGCCAGCAGCCAAGAGGGGCGCTTTTCTGGGGCCAACGTCCTGACTTTC.

The chain carries TRBV13 and TRBJ1-2; perhaps TRBD1 as D (5 bases). Deletions cut 3 bases from V and 13 bases from J, with 18 bases between. Germline lookup yields CDR1 PRHDT and CDR2 FYEKMQ (reference sequence). The CDR3 is 13 amino acids. In DNA, the CDR3 is TGTGCCAGCAGCTTGCGGACCGTCCCAGGGTCCACCTTC. This encodes CASSLRTVPGSTF.

The chain recombines TRBV4-2 with TRBJ2-3; 7 bases are a match to TRBD2. V dropped 3 bases and J dropped 2; count of bases not matched to a gene: 11. The V gene's germline CDR1 is LGHNA and CDR2 YNFKEQ. CDR3 length equals 17 residues. CDR3 loop: CASSQAEAGRVTDTQYF. CDR3 nucleotides: TGTGCCAGCAGCCAGGCCGAAGCGGGACGGGTCACAGATACGCAGTATTTT.

The sample holds one count of this clone. The CDR3 bases are TGCGCCAGCAGCCCCTCGTCGGGGGACAGCAATCAGCCCCAGCATTTT. It yields the protein CASSPSSGDSNQPQHF. This rearrangement joins TRBV5-1 to TRBJ1-5, with D possibly matching TRBD1 (5 bases). Germline CDR1 is SGHRS and CDR2 is YFSETQ. Trimming removed 4 bases from V and 1 base from J, with 15 bases in between. There are 16 residues in the CDR3.

The chain has TRBV4-2 and TRBJ2-3; 11 positions match TRBD2. This CDR3 has 18 residues. Germline assignment: CDR1 LGHNA and CDR2 YNFKEQ. With 1 base clipped from V and 1 base from J, the junction kept 7 bases outside the gene matches. CDR3 amino acids: CASSQALSGGARTDTQYF. The CDR3 DNA reads TGTGCCAGCAGCCAAGCCCTTAGCGGGGGGGCCCGCACAGATACGCAGTATTTT.

The chain couples TRBV9 to TRBJ2-1, with D maybe TRBD1 (6 bases). Trimming took off 4 bases at V and 0 bases at J, with 8 bases between the two ends. The V gene's germline CDR1 is SGDLS and CDR2 YYNGEE. The CDR3 consists of 14 residues. The CDR3 here is CASSRGNSYNEQFF. The CDR3 DNA is TGTGCCAGCAGCAGGGGGAACTCCTACAATGAGCAGTTCTTC.

The chain recombines TRBV5-6 with TRBJ2-3; TRBD2 matches 8 bases. Germline V CDR1 and CDR2: SGHDT, YYEEEE. The V and J ends lost 5 bases and 3 bases, in that order; junction bases with no gene match: 8. The CDR3 length is 15 residues. DNA of the CDR3: TGTGCCAGCAGGCTCCCGGGACTAGAGACAGATACGCAGTATTTT. Translation gives CASRLPGLETDTQYF.

This sequence joins TRBV9 and TRBJ1-6; 7 bases agree with TRBD1. CDR3 length: 16 amino acids. Losses at the gene ends were 3 bases for V and 1 base for J; bases not matched to a gene: 4. Per germline, CDR1 SGDLS and CDR2 YYNGEE. The CDR3: CASSAVTGSYNSPLHF. In DNA form, the CDR3 reads TGTGCCAGCAGCGCTGTGACAGGGTCCTATAATTCACCCCTCCACTTT.

V and J are TRBV9 and TRBJ1-6, with TRBD1 matching over 9 bases. J was trimmed by 7 bases and V by 3 bases; bases with no gene match: 5. CDR3 size: 15 residues. Germline V CDR1 and CDR2: SGDLS, YYNGEE. CDR3 in DNA: TGTGCCAGCAGCGCAACCGGGACAGGGAATTCACCCCTCCACTTT. This encodes CASSATGTGNSPLHF.

This clone was seen only a few times. This chain uses TRBV6-5 with TRBJ1-1, with 8 bases matching TRBD1. The J segment lost 4 bases and the V segment lost 4 bases, leaving 5 bases of the junction unmatched. Germline CDR1 MNHEY, CDR2 SVGAGI. The CDR3 consists of 14 residues. The DNA of the CDR3 is TGTGCCAGCAGTTGGGGACAGGTGGGCACTGAAGCTTTCTTT. It is translated as CASSWGQVGTEAFF.

This chain connects TRBV20-1 to TRBJ1-1; TRBD1 might be the D (6 bases). Trimming removed 3 bases at V and 10 bases at J, with 12 bases between. Looked up from germline, CDR1 is DFQATT and CDR2 is SNEGSKA (reference sequence). This CDR3 is built from 11 residues. The CDR3 nucleotides read TGCAGTGCTAGGGTCGGGGGGCCAGCTTTCTTT. Encoded protein: CSARVGGPAFF.

This sequence joins TRBV3-1 (or the pseudogene TRBV3-2) and TRBJ1-5, with D hard to call. CDR1 and CDR2 (germline): LGHDT, YNNKEL (reference sequence). The CDR3 is 13 amino acids. V was clipped by 0 bases and J by 2 bases, with 2 bases between them. CDR3 loop: CASSQDRNQPQHF. CDR3 in DNA: TGTGCCAGCAGCCAAGATCGCAATCAGCCCCAGCATTTT.

This sequence joins TRBV5-1 and TRBJ2-1, with 9 bases aligning to TRBD2. Germline V lookup: CDR1 SGHRS, CDR2 YFSETQ. Losses at the gene ends were 0 bases for V and 1 base for J; bases not matched to a gene: 8. The CDR3 runs 18 residues. CDR3: CASSLAFAGGPSYNEQFF. Written as DNA, the CDR3 is TGCGCCAGCAGCTTGGCGTTCGCGGGGGGGCCGTCCTACAATGAGCAGTTCTTC.

The count of this clone is one. This chain joins TRBV6-5 and TRBJ1-1; D uncertain. Germline V lookup: CDR1 MNHEY, CDR2 SVGAGI. Trimming left V 2 bases short and J 6 bases short, with 13 bases between. The CDR3 loop spans 14 amino acids. This CDR3 reads CASSYDRGNSEAFF. CDR3 sequence (DNA): TGTGCCAGCAGTTACGACCGGGGAAACTCTGAAGCTTTCTTT.

The V and J genes are TRBV6-5 and TRBJ2-3; D is ambiguous. V was clipped by 1 base and J by 6 bases, with 8 bases between them. This CDR3 spans 13 amino acids. The germline V gene has CDR1 MNHEY and CDR2 SVGAGI. In DNA form, the CDR3 reads TGTGCCAGCAGTTACTACCAGGAGGATACGCAGTATTTT. This encodes CASSYYQEDTQYF.

The rearrangement joins TRBV28 to TRBJ2-3, with unresolved D. V was trimmed by 4 bases and J by 4 bases, leaving 15 bases between them. The germline V gene has CDR1 MDHEN and CDR2 SYDVKM. This CDR3 contains 15 residues. In nucleotides, the CDR3 is TGTGCCAGCAGTTCTACCAGGACCTTGGCAGATACGCAGTATTTT. It yields the protein CASSSTRTLADTQYF.

The V and J genes are TRBV13 and TRBJ1-4; maybe TRBD1 (5 bases). V dropped 0 bases and J dropped 6 bases, with 8 bases sitting between them. This CDR3 spans 14 amino acids. From germline, CDR1 is PRHDT and CDR2 FYEKMQ (reference sequence). CDR3 loop: CASSLGQGYEKLFF. The CDR3 bases are TGTGCCAGCAGCTTAGGGCAGGGTTATGAAAAACTGTTTTTT.

The chain carries TRBV30 and TRBJ2-2; TRBD2 is a possible D gene (7 bases). Germline V gene lookup returns CDR1 GTSNPN and CDR2 SVGIG (reference sequence). V gave up 0 bases and J gave up 5 bases, with 16 bases separating them. This CDR3 comprises 16 residues. The CDR3, as DNA: TGTGCCTGGAGTGTACTAGGGGGAGCGGGAACCGGGGAGCTGTTTTTT. It translates to CAWSVLGGAGTGELFF.

This clone appeared a few times. The V call is TRBV28, the J call TRBJ2-7; 9 bases are shared with TRBD1. The CDR3 has 15 amino acids. Germline lookup yields CDR1 MDHEN and CDR2 SYDVKM. J gave up 2 bases and V 4 bases, and 6 bases lay outside the gene matches. The CDR3, as DNA: TGTGCCAGCAGTTGGCCTGGACAGGGGACCTACGAGCAGTACTTC. This codes for CASSWPGQGTYEQYF.

The chain links TRBV6-5 to TRBJ1-1, with D perhaps TRBD1 (6 bases). The CDR3 sequence is 12 residues long. CDR1 and CDR2 from the germline V gene are MNHEY and SVGAGI. V lost 6 bases and J 7 bases, leaving 12 bases between the germline ends. The CDR3, as DNA: TGTGCCAGCAGCAGGGGACGACATGAAGCTTTCTTT. Its translation: CASSRGRHEAFF.

This chain uses TRBV5-1 with TRBJ2-7, with TRBD1 matching over 7 bases. With 2 bases clipped from V and 1 base from J, the junction kept 6 bases outside the gene matches. This CDR3 is 15 amino acids long. Germline CDR1 reads SGHRS; CDR2 reads YFSETQ. The CDR3 nucleotides are TGCGCCAGCAGCTTCGGCCAGGGGGTTTCCTACGAGCAGTACTTC. The encoded protein is CASSFGQGVSYEQYF.

The V gene is TRBV30, the J gene TRBJ2-1; weak D call: TRBD1 (6 bases). The V end lost 3 bases, the J end lost 1 base, and 16 bases lay between the germline ends. Germline V gene data show CDR1 as GTSNPN and CDR2 as SVGIG (reference sequence). The CDR3 is 16 amino acids. The CDR3: CAWSDLGGKSYNEQFF. The CDR3 nucleotides read TGTGCCTGGAGCGACTTAGGGGGAAAGTCCTACAATGAGCAGTTCTTC.

The chain couples TRBV10-1 to TRBJ2-2; D possibly corresponds to TRBD1 (6 bases). CDR1 is WNHNN, CDR2 SYGVQD, per germline (reference sequence). The CDR3 is 14 amino acids. V was clipped by 4 bases and J by 4 bases, with 10 bases between them. As DNA, the CDR3 is TGCGCCAGCAGTGGGCAGGGGCCCACCGGGGAGCTGTTTTTT. This sequence encodes CASSGQGPTGELFF.

There are a few counts of this clone. V usage is TRBV19 and J usage is TRBJ1-2, with a tentative D call TRBD1 (6 bases). The CDR3 covers 15 residues. Germline loops: CDR1 LNHDA, CDR2 SQIVND (reference sequence). V shed 0 bases and J shed 6 bases, with 14 bases lying between them. CDR3 sequence reads: CASSIDGGGEDGYTF. For the CDR3, the DNA is TGTGCCAGTAGTATAGACGGTGGGGGCGAAGATGGCTACACCTTC.

Only a few counts were recorded for this clone. J is TRBJ1-1 and V is TRBV3-1 (or the pseudogene TRBV3-2); 10 bases line up with TRBD1. CDR1 and CDR2 from the germline V gene are LGHDT and YNNKEL (reference sequence). Losses at the gene ends were 1 base for V and 1 base for J; bases not matched to a gene: 6. The CDR3 spans 17 residues. CDR3 sequence (DNA): TGTGCCAGCAGCCAAGGGACAGGGGGACGCAGGAACACTGAAGCTTTCTTT. This sequence encodes CASSQGTGGRRNTEAFF.

The V and J genes are TRBV11-2 and TRBJ1-3, with D perhaps matching TRBD1 (5 bases). The germline V gene has CDR1 SGHAT and CDR2 FQNNGV. The CDR3 is made up of 15 amino acids. The ends were cut back, 5 bases at V and 0 bases at J, with 11 bases in the middle. The CDR3: CASSQGLSSGNTIYF. CDR3 nucleotide sequence: TGTGCCAGCAGCCAGGGTTTATCCTCTGGAAACACCATATATTTT.

This chain connects TRBV6-2 or TRBV6-3 to TRBJ2-1; no definite D call. Trimming left V 6 bases short and J 10 bases short, with 16 bases between. This CDR3 region has 13 residues. Germline CDR1 reads MNHEY; CDR2 reads SVGEGT. CDR3 nucleotides: TGTGCCAGCAGCCGCCGGGTCCTCGGGGAGCAGTTCTTC. Encoded protein: CASSRRVLGEQFF.

The J gene is TRBJ2-2, the V gene TRBV18; D is unresolved. The CDR3 spans 14 residues. Germline CDR1 and CDR2: KGHSH and LQKENI. Trimming removed 3 bases from V and 3 bases from J, with 8 bases in between. In DNA form, the CDR3 reads TGTGCCAGCTCACCGCGGAGTGACACCGGGGAGCTGTTTTTT. It is translated as CASSPRSDTGELFF. Drawing the rest from reference TRBV18 and TRBJ2-2, the complete variable domain is NAGVMQNPRHLVRRRGQEARLRCSPMKGHSHVYWYRQLPEEGLKFMVYLQKENIIDESGMPKERFSAEFPKEGPSILRIQQVVRGDSAAYFCASSPRSDTGELFFGEGSRLTVL.

The gene calls are TRBV11-3 and TRBJ2-6, with 10 bases lining up with TRBD1. CDR3 length: 18 residues. In germline, CDR1 is SGHNT, CDR2 YENEEA. The junction had 7 bases not matched to a gene; V was cut back by 5 bases and J by 0 bases. CDR3 DNA: TGTGCCAGCAGCCCCGGACAGGGGGTAAGCTCTGGGGCCAACGTCCTGACTTTC. It specifies CASSPGQGVSSGANVLTF. Variable domain in full (rest from reference TRBV11-3 and TRBJ2-6): EAGVVQSPRYKIIEKKQPVAFWCNPISGHNTLYWYLQNLGQGPELLIRYENEEAVDDSQLPKDRFSAERLKGVDSTLKIQPAELGDSAVYLCASSPGQGVSSGANVLTFGAGSRLTVL.

The gene calls are TRBV11-2 and TRBJ2-1; D might be TRBD1 or TRBD2, each matching 7 bases. The V end lost 6 bases, the J end lost 9 bases, and 18 bases lay between the germline ends. CDR3 size: 14 residues. The V gene's germline CDR1 is SGHAT and CDR2 FQNNGV. CDR3 nucleotide sequence: TGTGCCAGCAGATTGGGGGGGACAGTGGGTGAGCAGTTCTTC. Amino acids: CASRLGGTVGEQFF.